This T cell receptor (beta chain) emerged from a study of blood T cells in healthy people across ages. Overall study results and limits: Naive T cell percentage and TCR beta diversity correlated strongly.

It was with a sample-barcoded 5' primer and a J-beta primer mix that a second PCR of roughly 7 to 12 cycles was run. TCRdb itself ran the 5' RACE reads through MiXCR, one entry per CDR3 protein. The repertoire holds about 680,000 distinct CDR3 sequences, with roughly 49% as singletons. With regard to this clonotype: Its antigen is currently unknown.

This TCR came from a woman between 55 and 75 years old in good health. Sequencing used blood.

The CDR3 DNA sequence: TGTGCCAGCAGTGGTGCAGGGGGGATCGAGACCCAGTACTTC. Translating it yields CASSGAGGIETQYF. The chain has TRBV6-1 and TRBJ2-7, with D maybe TRBD1 (7 bases). The end of the DNA is better explained by TRBJ2-5, so the J call may be wrong. Germline V gene lookup returns CDR1 MNHNS and CDR2 SASEGT. This CDR3 contains 14 residues.